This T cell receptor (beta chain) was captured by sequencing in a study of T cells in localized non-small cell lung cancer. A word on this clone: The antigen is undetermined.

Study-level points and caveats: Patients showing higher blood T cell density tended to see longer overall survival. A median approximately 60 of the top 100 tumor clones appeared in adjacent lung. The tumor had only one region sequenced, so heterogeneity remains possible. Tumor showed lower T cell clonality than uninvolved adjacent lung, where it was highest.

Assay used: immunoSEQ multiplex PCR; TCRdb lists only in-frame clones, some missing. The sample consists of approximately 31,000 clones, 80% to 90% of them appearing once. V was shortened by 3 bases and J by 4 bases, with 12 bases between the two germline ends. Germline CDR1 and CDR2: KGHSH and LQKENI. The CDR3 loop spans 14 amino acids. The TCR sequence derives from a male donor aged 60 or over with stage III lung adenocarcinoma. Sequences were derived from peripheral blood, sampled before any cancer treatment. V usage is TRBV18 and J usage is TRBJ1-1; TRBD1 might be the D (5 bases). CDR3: CASSPQGFATEAFF. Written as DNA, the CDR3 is TGTGCCAGCTCACCCCAGGGATTCGCCACTGAAGCTTTCTTT.